The 17 T cell receptor beta chains given below trace back to one sample, sequenced in a study of blood T cells in healthy people across ages. The second PCR ran roughly 7 to 12 cycles with a sample-barcoded 5' primer and J-beta primers. TCRdb recomputed calls from the 5' RACE reads with MiXCR, one row per CDR3 protein. The sample holds over a million distinct CDR3 sequences, 35% to 55% seen once. The sample consisted of blood. The receptor set was obtained from an older woman in good health.

The CDR3 here is CAISDPSGSFDEQFF. In DNA, the CDR3 is TGTGCCATCAGTGACCCAAGCGGGAGTTTCGATGAGCAGTTCTTC. This chain connects TRBV10-3 to TRBJ2-1, with 8 bases lining up with TRBD2. The CDR3 loop spans 15 amino acids. J was trimmed by 8 bases and V by 3 bases; bases with no gene match: 9. Germline CDR1 and CDR2: ENHRY and SYGVKD.

For the CDR3, the DNA is TGTGCCTCGCGGGGGTCAGGCGACTACTATGGCTACACCTTC. Its translation is CASRGSGDYYGYTF. The chain recombines TRBV10-3 with TRBJ1-2, with a tentative D call TRBD1 (5 bases). Trimming shortened V by 11 bases and J by 3 bases, and 19 bases separated the two germline ends. Germline V gene sequence: CDR1 ENHRY, CDR2 SYGVKD. CDR3 length: 14 amino acids.

Ten or more counts support this clonotype. The CDR3 sequence is CASRVVDRRTYEQYF. Written as DNA, the CDR3 is TGTGCCAGCAGAGTTGTGGACCGCCGAACCTACGAGCAGTACTTC. The V and J genes are TRBV6-5 and TRBJ2-7, with D unresolved. The CDR3 covers 15 residues. The germline gives CDR1 MNHEY, CDR2 SVGAGI. Trimming pared 6 bases from V and 2 bases from J, leaving 17 bases between.

The DNA of the CDR3 is TGTGCCAGCAGCTTAACGCTTCTAGGATCCATACTAGATACGCAGTATTTT. Translation gives CASSLTLLGSILDTQYF. The chain employs TRBV7-9 and TRBJ2-3; D ambiguous. This CDR3 has 17 residues. Germline loops: CDR1 SEHNR, CDR2 FQNEAQ (reference sequence). V shed 2 bases and J shed 5 bases, with 20 bases lying between them.

The rearrangement links TRBV7-6 to TRBJ2-1, with 8 bases aligning to TRBD2. V lost 7 bases and J lost 6; bases outside the gene matches: 2. This CDR3 is 12 amino acids long. Looked up from germline, CDR1 is SGHVS and CDR2 is FNYEAQ. The CDR3 region has the DNA TGTGCCAGCAACGGGGGGGGCAATGAGCAGTTCTTC. It is translated as CASNGGGNEQFF.

The V gene is TRBV19, the J gene TRBJ2-1; TRBD2 matches 9 bases. The ends lost 2 bases at V and 7 bases at J; junction bases unmatched: 6. This CDR3 has 15 residues. Germline lookup yields CDR1 LNHDA and CDR2 SQIVND (reference sequence). The CDR3 DNA follows: TGTGCCAGTAGTATACTTGGTAGCGGGAGAAATGAGCAGTTCTTC. This translates into CASSILGSGRNEQFF.

V is TRBV18 and J is TRBJ2-3; D possibly corresponds to TRBD1 (5 bases). Between the trimmed V and J ends, which lost 0 bases and 10 bases, there was a span of 17 bases. CDR1 is KGHSH and CDR2 is LQKENI in the germline V gene. The CDR3 extends over 15 amino acids. The CDR3 spells CASSPPGNPRDAQYF. CDR3 DNA sequence: TGTGCCAGCTCACCACCAGGGAACCCCAGGGATGCGCAGTATTTT.

This clonotype was found a few times. V and J are TRBV5-6 and TRBJ1-1; no clear D. The CDR3 has 15 residues. CDR1 SGHDT and CDR2 YYEEEE come from the germline V gene. V was pared by 0 bases and J by 4 bases, with 13 bases between. CDR3 nucleotide sequence: TGTGCCAGCAGCTTGGTAGAGGGCTTTGGCACTGAAGCTTTCTTT. Protein sequence: CASSLVEGFGTEAFF.

The gene calls are TRBV7-6 and TRBJ1-1, with a weak D call TRBD1 (6 bases). The CDR3 consists of 17 residues. Germline V lookup: CDR1 SGHVS, CDR2 FNYEAQ. Trimming removed 5 bases from V and 1 base from J, with 20 bases in between. CDR3 in amino acids: CASSNNQGPSTNTEAFF. Here the CDR3 DNA reads TGTGCCAGCAGCAACAACCAGGGGCCCTCCACGAACACTGAAGCTTTCTTT.

The gene calls are TRBV25-1 and TRBJ1-2; tentative D call: TRBD1 (6 bases). The CDR3 runs 14 residues. Germline V gene data show CDR1 as MGHDK and CDR2 as SYGVNS. The ends were cut back, 4 bases at V and 8 bases at J, with 17 bases in the middle. The CDR3 protein is CASSGPSTGWGYTF. The CDR3 region has the DNA TGTGCCAGCAGTGGCCCTTCGACAGGATGGGGCTACACCTTC.

Only a few counts were recorded for this clonotype. The J gene is TRBJ2-1, the V gene TRBV6-5; 7 bases fit TRBD2. The CDR3 loop spans 13 amino acids. With 4 bases clipped from V and 9 bases from J, the junction kept 6 bases outside the gene matches. Germline lookup yields CDR1 MNHEY and CDR2 SVGAGI. The CDR3 is CASSSLAAGEQFF. As DNA, the CDR3 is TGTGCCAGCAGTTCCCTAGCGGCCGGTGAGCAGTTCTTC.

This clonotype appeared a few times. The chain employs TRBV5-6 and TRBJ2-3; D possibly corresponds to TRBD1 (5 bases). Per the germline V gene, CDR1 is SGHDT and CDR2 is YYEEEE. V lost 3 bases to trimming and J lost 3 bases, with 11 bases between them. This CDR3 region has 14 residues. The CDR3 sequence is CASSSTKGTDTQYF. For the CDR3, the DNA is TGTGCCAGCAGCTCAACAAAGGGGACAGATACGCAGTATTTT.

This chain uses TRBV20-1 with TRBJ2-1; D may be TRBD2 (6 bases). Germline V lookup: CDR1 DFQATT, CDR2 SNEGSKA (reference sequence). Trimming stripped 3 bases from V and 8 bases from J, with 20 bases between. The CDR3 runs 15 residues. CDR3 coding DNA: TGCAGTGCTAGTTCCGTTCTAGCGTTGCGGGATGAGCAGTTCTTC. Amino acids: CSASSVLALRDEQFF.

This clonotype showed up just a few times. V is TRBV24-1 and J is TRBJ2-5; the D gene could be TRBD1 or TRBD2 (5 bases each). The ends were cut back, 5 bases at V and 2 bases at J, with 20 bases in the middle. This CDR3 contains 17 residues. CDR1 and CDR2 (germline): KGHDR, SFDVKD. DNA of the CDR3: TGTGCCACCAGTGGAACCTCGGGACGGCTAGGGCAAGAGACCCAGTACTTC. Translated, it gives CATSGTSGRLGQETQYF.

This clonotype was counted between two and nine times. The rearrangement joins TRBV9 to TRBJ2-5, with D perhaps being TRBD1 or TRBD2 (5 bases each). The CDR3 loop spans 14 amino acids. V was trimmed by 1 base and J by 5 bases, leaving 12 bases between them. The germline CDR1 and CDR2 sequences are SGDLS and YYNGEE. The DNA of the CDR3 is TGTGCCAGCAGCGTAACGGGGTGGGGGGAGACCCAGTACTTC. It yields the protein CASSVTGWGETQYF.

Concerning this clonotype: One end of the junction varies from germline; a read error may be responsible. V is TRBV12-5 and J is TRBJ2-1, with D hard to call. Looked up from germline, CDR1 is LGHNT and CDR2 is FRNRAP. This CDR3 has 13 amino acids. This chain's CDR3 is CASGLQVRDEQFF. CDR3 nucleotide sequence: TGCGCTAGTGGTTTGCAGGTCCGGGATGAGCAGTTCTTC.

A word on this clonotype: One junction end disagrees with the germline gene, perhaps due to a read error. The chain recombines TRBV20-1 with TRBJ1-2; D is uncertain. Germline V gene lookup returns CDR1 DFQATT and CDR2 SNEGSKA (reference sequence). The CDR3 covers 14 residues. CDR3 coding DNA: TGCAGTACTAGAGATCTATCGCCAAACTATGGCTACACCTTC. Translated: CSTRDLSPNYGYTF.